Sequencing of this T cell receptor beta chain was carried out in a study of blood T cells in healthy people across ages. Study-wide background: About one barcoded beta molecule per two T cells came from capture by template switching. General observations from the study: CMV infection status of these donors was not known. Any conclusive comparison of naive versus antigen-experienced cells was prevented by using unsorted PBMCs.

The use of a sample-barcoded 5' primer and a J-beta primer mix characterized a second PCR of about 7 to 12 cycles. Every cDNA was tagged by a template-switch adaptor with 12 random nucleotides. TCRdb independently ran MiXCR on the 5' RACE reads; one entry per CDR3 protein. The sample records over 1,200,000 distinct CDR3 sequences, around 55% being singletons. The germline CDR1 and CDR2 sequences are MNHNY and SVGAGI (reference sequence). The CDR3 consists of 16 residues. Trimming took off 2 bases at V and 0 bases at J, with 10 bases between the two ends. As for this clonotype: Antigen: not known.

Material for sequencing was blood. This chain joins TRBV6-6 and TRBJ2-2, with D unresolved. The receptor comes from a young man in good health. The DNA of the CDR3 is TGTGCCAGCAGTTACCTCCAAGTAGCGAACACCGGGGAGCTGTTTTTT. It encodes CASSYLQVANTGELFF.